This T cell receptor beta chain derives from a study of shared clonotypes between healthy human individuals. Study-level background: Donors had three CD4 naive, three CD4 memory, two CD8 naive and one CD8 memory plate apiece.

Trimming removed 1 base from V and 4 bases from J; junction bases left unmatched: 2. Germline values: CDR1 SSHAT, CDR2 FNYEAQ (reference sequence). This CDR3 region has 15 residues. Study results and limitations: Owing to a small donor count, the genetic and exposure-history diversity represented was limited. Generally, estimated richness proved larger in naive subsets than it did in memory subsets.

TCRdb's table, derived via immunoSEQ multiplex PCR, lists solely in-frame clones and lacks some. This sample has 2.3 million or so clones, with 85% to 95% found just once. A note on this clone: Its target is unknown.

This sequence was found in a man aged 18 to 29 in good health. Some clones in this sample may be carry-over from other donors' samples. The sample comprised naive CD4+ T cells from PBMCs. Indicated subset: CD45RA+ positively selected. V and J are TRBV7-7 and TRBJ2-1; 9 nucleotides agree with TRBD2. CDR3 DNA sequence: TGTGCCAGCAGCTTAGTGACTAGCGGTTACAATGAGCAGTTCTTC. Amino acids: CASSLVTSGYNEQFF. The full variable domain, its missing parts supplied by reference TRBV7-7 and TRBJ2-1, is GAGVSQSPRYKVTKRGQDVTLRCDPISSHATLYWYQQALGQGPEFLTYFNYEAQPDKSGLPSDRFSAERPEGSISTLTIQRTEQRDSAMYRCASSLVTSGYNEQFFGPGTRLTVL.